One T cell receptor (beta chain) is described in this entry. Its binding antigen is unknown. Base qualities are not at hand, and no much larger clone is one base apart. Whole blood was collected in K2EDTA tubes by collaborating institutions according to the institutions' own protocols. Collaborator samples were shipped for TCRbeta analysis as frozen whole blood, isolated PBMCs, or DNA extracted from either sample type. This entry belongs to a study of blood T cell repertoires in COVID-19 (dated by TCRdb to 2019 to 2021). Study-wide context: Samples covering the acute and convalescent phases of COVID-19 were provided by collaborators in the United States, Italy and Spain. The material from the prospective study consisted of cDNA or gDNA derived from T cells, B-cell-depleted T cells, or PBMCs. Subjects who had been exposed to COVID-19, were actively infected with it, or had recovered from it provided the deeply sampled blood TCRbeta repertoires that made up the dataset. A freely available public database, intended as a resource for researchers studying the immune response to SARS-CoV-2, is where the repertoires were released. The samples were drawn from the first 160 participants of the ongoing ImmuneRACE study and from about 1,200 subjects provided by 6 global collaborators. Sample metadata almost always included a de-identified subject ID, COVID-19 status, age in years and sex. HLA class I and class II types, where available, came from metadata supplied by the sample provider rather than from assay-based typing. Paper-wide results and their limitations: How much clinical and demographic metadata was included differed by source and by participant, and the metadata was provided uncurated.

The immunoSEQ Assay, a bias-controlled multiplex PCR, was used to amplify TCRbeta CDR3 regions from genomic DNA. On the authors' methods: The number of nucleated cells in each sample was estimated by amplification of reference gene primers within the assay. Sequence reads were collapsed and filtered to measure the absolute abundance of every unique TCRbeta CDR3 rearrangement. For each sample, productive Simpson clonality was calculated by taking the square root of Simpson's diversity index across productive rearrangements. TCRdb re-hosts the immuneACCESS table, in-frame sequences only. Its copies lack some clones; in the studies checked, an unresolved V gene accounts for under half of them, and the cause for the rest is not known. D and trimming come from the DNA, and the V and J calls and clone size come from that table. The sample table holds about 130,000 clones, of which approximately 80% were seen once. The ten largest clones capture about 40% of the sample.

From the cysteine through the phenylalanine, the CDR3 covers 15 amino acids. The retained sequence is limited to the CDR3, 45 bases, with the frame set at the first base. Via the germline V gene (reference sequence), CDR1 is GTSNPN and CDR2 SVGIG. V is pared back by 5 bases and J by 5 bases, with 21 bases lying between the germline termini. The specimen sequenced was peripheral blood. This receptor was taken from a man aged 35 to 55 with active or convalescent COVID-19. The sequence links TRBV30 to TRBJ2-5; a tentative D match to TRBD2 spans 6 bases. The CDR3 corresponds to CAWSPPEGRSETQYF. The DNA sequence follows: TGTGCCTGGTCCCCCCCGGAGGGGAGGAGCGAGACCCAGTACTTC.